The T cell receptor beta chain under discussion was sequenced for a study of OX40 agonist ivuxolimab in advanced cancers. CDR3 length: 13 amino acids. The germline V gene has CDR1 PRHDT and CDR2 FYEKMQ (reference sequence). V was pared by 8 bases and J by 0 bases, with 10 bases between. Clones were read by immunoSEQ multiplex PCR, and TCRdb kept only the in-frame ones, dropping some. The sample contains more than 65,000 clones, 85% of which appear only once. The V gene is TRBV13, the J gene TRBJ1-1; D not certain. The source is an adult with an advanced solid tumor such as melanoma, head and neck, liver or kidney cancer. The source material was CD4+ or CD8+ T cells sorted from blood, sampled in a trial of the OX40 agonist ivuxolimab. CDR3 coding DNA: TGTGCCAGCTTGAGGGAGGTGAACACTGAAGCTTTCTTT. Protein: CASLREVNTEAFF.